These 2 T cell receptor beta chains came from one sample sequenced in a study of blood T cells in healthy people across ages. Primed by a sample-barcoded 5' primer and a J-beta primer mix, a second PCR proceeded for 7 to 11 cycles. Using its own MiXCR run on the 5' RACE reads, TCRdb lists one record per CDR3 protein. This table has 890,000 or so distinct CDR3 sequences, about 59% appearing once. The sequencing input was blood. The source of these receptors is a man younger than 45 in good health.

The chain recombines TRBV4-2 with TRBJ1-1; 8 nucleotides agree with TRBD1. With 1 base clipped from V and 5 bases from J, the junction kept 3 bases outside the gene matches. Germline V gene data show CDR1 as LGHNA and CDR2 as YNFKEQ. The CDR3 extends over 14 amino acids. The CDR3 nucleotides are TGTGCCAGCAGCCAAGGGACAGGGATGACTGAAGCTTTCTTT. It translates to CASSQGTGMTEAFF.

This clonotype was seen more than once but under ten times. This sequence joins TRBV7-2 and TRBJ2-1; D ambiguous. Germline loops: CDR1 SGHTA, CDR2 FQGNSA. With 1 base removed from V and 5 bases from J, the gap between germline ends came to 12 bases. The CDR3 has 15 residues. The CDR3 region is CASSLEASSDNEQFF. DNA of the CDR3: TGTGCCAGCAGCTTAGAGGCTAGTAGTGACAATGAGCAGTTCTTC.